Listed here are 14 T cell receptor beta chains from one sample, sequenced in a study of T-cell reconstitution after alpha-beta-depleted transplantation in children. Study-wide results and caveats: The authors attributed T-cell counts and diversity one year after transplant mostly to newly produced T cells.

Antigen specificity for these receptors is unknown. The TCRbeta library was prepared with unique molecular identifiers. One entry per CDR3 protein, called by TCRdb with MiXCR from the PCR reads. The sample contains approximately 300,000 distinct CDR3 sequences, around 7.1% of which appear only once. The specimen was peripheral blood, collected 360 days after TCRalphabeta/CD19-depleted stem cell transplant. The source is a female patient aged 2-10 years who had a stem cell transplant for Fanconi anemia, so the T cells may come from the graft donor.

The chain links TRBV6-5 to TRBJ2-5; D gene unclear. This CDR3 region has 18 residues. V was shortened by 6 bases and J by 1 base, with 24 bases between the two germline ends. Germline CDR1 is MNHEY and CDR2 is SVGAGI. CDR3 bases: TGTGCCAGCAGCCCGAAACACCCCGAATATAGTAGCCAAGAGACCCAGTACTTC. This codes for CASSPKHPEYSSQETQYF.

This clonotype was recorded a few times. This chain connects TRBV2 to TRBJ1-1, with 7 bases fitting TRBD1. CDR3 length: 14 residues. Germline V gene lookup returns CDR1 SNHLY and CDR2 FYNNEI. After removal of 6 bases from V and 3 bases from J, the junction contained 7 bases not matched to a gene. The chain's CDR3 is CASRPDREDTEAFF. Here the CDR3 DNA reads TGTGCCAGCAGACCAGACAGGGAGGACACTGAAGCTTTCTTT.

The J gene is TRBJ1-4, the V gene TRBV5-1, with D possibly TRBD1 on 5 matching bases. This CDR3 is 15 amino acids long. Trimming took off 4 bases at V and 1 base at J, with 11 bases between the two ends. CDR1 and CDR2 from the germline V gene are SGHRS and YFSETQ. Here the CDR3 DNA reads TGCGCCAGCAGCCCGCCGGGGGTAACTAATGAAAAACTGTTTTTT. Amino acids: CASSPPGVTNEKLFF.

At least ten counts were recorded for this clonotype. This rearrangement joins TRBV4-3 to TRBJ2-3; 9 bases agree with TRBD2. Per the germline V gene, CDR1 is LGHNA and CDR2 is YSLEER. The CDR3 totals 15 residues. V was clipped by 4 bases and J by 6 bases; unmatched bases: 8. Written as DNA, the CDR3 is TGCGCCAGCAGCCTAAGTAGCGGGGGTAGGGATACGCAGTATTTT. Translation: CASSLSSGGRDTQYF.

This clonotype was detected many times. This chain joins TRBV7-9 and TRBJ2-5; 8 bases are shared with TRBD1. CDR3 length: 15 residues. V shed 4 bases, J shed 5 bases, and the junction held 9 bases outside the gene matches. Germline values: CDR1 SEHNR, CDR2 FQNEAQ (reference sequence). The CDR3 here is CASSSTGTGGETQYF. The CDR3 DNA follows: TGTGCCAGCAGCTCTACCGGGACAGGCGGGGAGACCCAGTACTTC.

The chain combines TRBV30 with TRBJ1-3; D gene uncertain. V was cut by 2 bases and J by 6 bases, with 8 bases left in between. Germline lookup yields CDR1 GTSNPN and CDR2 SVGIG (reference sequence). The CDR3 runs 12 residues. CDR3 amino acids: CAWSFSANTIYF. CDR3 bases: TGTGCCTGGAGTTTTTCGGCAAACACCATATATTTT.

The J gene is TRBJ1-1, the V gene TRBV2, with TRBD1 identical over 12 bases. The CDR3 consists of 14 residues. The V gene's germline CDR1 is SNHLY and CDR2 FYNNEI. The trim removed 10 bases at V and 5 bases at J, leaving 8 bases unmatched. For the CDR3, the DNA is TGTGCCATCCCCGGGACAGGGGGCTTTACTGAAGCTTTCTTT. Its protein product is CAIPGTGGFTEAFF.

Many counts were recorded for this clonotype. J is TRBJ2-1 and V is TRBV20-1, with a weak D call TRBD1 (5 bases). The germline V and J ends were trimmed by 8 bases and 0 bases, with 11 bases remaining between them. The CDR3 loop spans 13 amino acids. Germline-derived CDR1 and CDR2 are DFQATT and SNEGSKA (reference sequence). In DNA form, the CDR3 reads TGCAGTATAAGGGGCCGCTCCTACAATGAGCAGTTCTTC. It encodes CSIRGRSYNEQFF.

This clonotype has at least ten counts. The chain is built from TRBV7-8 and TRBJ2-6; unclear D gene. From germline, CDR1 is SGHVS and CDR2 FQNEAQ. The CDR3 extends over 15 amino acids. V gave up 4 bases and J gave up 0 bases, with 7 bases separating them. CDR3 residues: CASSSRSSGANVLTF. DNA for the CDR3: TGTGCCAGCAGCTCCAGGAGCTCTGGGGCCAACGTCCTGACTTTC.

This clonotype occurred many times. The rearrangement uses TRBV20-1 and TRBJ2-3; weak D call: TRBD2 (5 bases). Germline values: CDR1 DFQATT, CDR2 SNEGSKA (reference sequence). V was cut by 5 bases and J by 6 bases, with 12 bases left in between. This CDR3 has 12 residues. CDR3 residues: CSAPDFEDTQYF. As DNA, the CDR3 is TGCAGTGCTCCGGACTTCGAGGATACGCAGTATTTT.

This clonotype was seen repeatedly, ten times or more. The CDR3 region has the DNA TGTGCCAGCAGTTTGTCAGGCATGGACACAGATACGCAGTATTTT. Its protein product is CASSLSGMDTDTQYF. The chain joins TRBV27 to TRBJ2-3; D is undetermined. This CDR3 contains 15 residues. The ends were cut back, 3 bases at V and 2 bases at J, with 12 bases in the middle. In germline, CDR1 is MNHEY, CDR2 SMNVEV (reference sequence).

This clonotype was counted at least ten times. The chain employs TRBV7-9 and TRBJ2-3; 10 nucleotides match TRBD1. The CDR3 consists of 15 residues. Germline lookup yields CDR1 SEHNR and CDR2 FQNEAQ (reference sequence). V lost 5 bases to trimming and J lost 4 bases; unmatched junction nucleotides: 6. The CDR3 protein is CASSLSGQGPDTQYF. CDR3 DNA: TGTGCCAGCAGCCTGTCGGGACAGGGGCCAGATACGCAGTATTTT.

The chain couples TRBV7-3 to TRBJ2-1; D possibly matches TRBD1 or TRBD2 (5 bases each). The CDR3 has 16 amino acids. V lost 1 base and J 0 bases, leaving 10 bases between the germline ends. From germline, CDR1 is SGHTA and CDR2 FQGTGA. CDR3 sequence: CASSLRPGSSYNEQFF. CDR3 nucleotides: TGTGCCAGCAGCTTAAGACCAGGGAGCTCCTACAATGAGCAGTTCTTC.

V and J are TRBV7-2 and TRBJ1-2; D may be TRBD1 (5 bases). V lost 9 bases, J lost 4 bases, and 9 bases lay in between. The CDR3 sequence is 11 residues long. The germline gives CDR1 SGHTA, CDR2 FQGNSA. This CDR3 reads CARTQVYGYTF. The CDR3 nucleotides are TGTGCCAGGACACAGGTCTATGGCTACACCTTC.